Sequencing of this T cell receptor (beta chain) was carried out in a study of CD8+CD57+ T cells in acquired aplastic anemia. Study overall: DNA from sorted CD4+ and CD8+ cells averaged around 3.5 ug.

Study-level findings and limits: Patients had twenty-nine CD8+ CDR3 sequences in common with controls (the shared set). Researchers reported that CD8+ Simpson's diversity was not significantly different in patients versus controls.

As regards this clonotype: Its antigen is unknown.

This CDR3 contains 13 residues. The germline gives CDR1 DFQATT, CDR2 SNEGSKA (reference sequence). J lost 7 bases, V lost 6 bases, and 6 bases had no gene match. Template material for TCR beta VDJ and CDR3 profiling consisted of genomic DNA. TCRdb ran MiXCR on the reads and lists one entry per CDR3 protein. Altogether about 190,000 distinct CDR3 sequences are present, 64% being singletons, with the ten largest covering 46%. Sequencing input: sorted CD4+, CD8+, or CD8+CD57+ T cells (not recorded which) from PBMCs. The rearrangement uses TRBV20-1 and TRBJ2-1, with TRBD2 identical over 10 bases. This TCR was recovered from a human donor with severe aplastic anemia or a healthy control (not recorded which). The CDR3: CSATGTSVNEQFF. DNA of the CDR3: TGCAGTGCCACCGGGACTAGCGTAAATGAGCAGTTCTTC.